Below, 24 T cell receptor beta chains from the same sample are listed, as sequenced in a study of cytomegalovirus exposure and HLA in healthy donors. Primers: 60 Vbeta forward and 13 Jbeta reverse. Repertoires were generated with immunoSEQ multiplex PCR, while TCRdb's copy carries only in-frame clones and drops some. The data contain approximately 150,000 clones, 68% of them seen just once; the ten biggest clones take up about 4.1%. Sequenced input: PBMCs. The receptors stem from a man aged 55 to 70 in good health and CMV-seronegative.

The gene calls are TRBV9 and TRBJ1-5; D gene ambiguous. The germline V and J ends were trimmed by 4 bases and 1 base, with 9 bases remaining between them. Looked up from germline, CDR1 is SGDLS and CDR2 is YYNGEE. This CDR3 contains 14 residues. CDR3 DNA: TGTGCCAGCAGCCTGGAGGGAAGCAATCAGCCCCAGCATTTT. Its protein product is CASSLEGSNQPQHF. The whole variable domain, remainder taken from reference TRBV9 and TRBJ1-5, is DSGVTQTPKHLITATGQRVTLRCSPRSGDLSVYWYQQSLDQGLQFLIQYYNGEERAKGNILERFSAQQFPDLHSELNLSSLELGDSALYFCASSLEGSNQPQHFGDGTRLSIL.

The J gene is TRBJ2-2, the V gene TRBV7-9; D is undetermined. Per the germline V gene, CDR1 is SEHNR and CDR2 is FQNEAQ (reference sequence). The germline V and J ends were trimmed by 5 bases and 4 bases, with 11 bases remaining between them. The CDR3 is made up of 14 amino acids. CDR3 DNA sequence: TGTGCCAGCAGCCCCATGAGGATCACCGGGGAGCTGTTTTTT. Its translation is CASSPMRITGELFF.

This clone turned up a few times. The V gene is TRBV2, the J gene TRBJ2-6; 14 positions agree with TRBD2. This CDR3 contains 18 residues. In germline, CDR1 is SNHLY, CDR2 FYNNEI. V dropped 4 bases and J dropped 2; count of bases not matched to a gene: 4. This chain's CDR3 is CASSGLAGGPTGANVLTF. In nucleotides, the CDR3 is TGTGCCAGCAGTGGACTAGCGGGAGGGCCTACTGGGGCCAACGTCCTGACTTTC.

This rearrangement joins TRBV28 to TRBJ2-2; 10 bases are shared with TRBD1. This CDR3 has 16 amino acids. Per germline, CDR1 MDHEN and CDR2 SYDVKM. J was trimmed by 6 bases and V by 3 bases; bases with no gene match: 7. The CDR3 region is CASSFTGQGFAGELFF. CDR3 bases: TGTGCCAGCAGTTTCACGGGACAGGGGTTCGCCGGGGAGCTGTTTTTT. Based on the CDR3 plus reference TRBV28 and TRBJ2-2, the full variable domain is DVKVTQSSRYLVKRTGEKVFLECVQDMDHENMFWYRQDPGLGLRLIYFSYDVKMKEKGDIPEGYSVSREKKERFSLILESASTNQTSMYLCASSFTGQGFAGELFFGEGSRLTVL.

The chain couples TRBV7-9 to TRBJ2-1; unclear D gene. Looked up from germline, CDR1 is SEHNR and CDR2 is FQNEAQ (reference sequence). Trimming shortened V by 6 bases and J by 9 bases, and 12 bases separated the two germline ends. The CDR3 is made up of 12 amino acids. The CDR3 nucleotides read TGTGCCAGCAGTTCTTCCTATGGTGAGCAGTTCTTC. Its protein is CASSSSYGEQFF.

The chain combines TRBV28 with TRBJ1-5; unclear D gene. Trimming removed 7 bases at V and 5 bases at J, with 12 bases between. This CDR3 is built from 13 residues. Germline CDR1 and CDR2: MDHEN and SYDVKM. This chain's CDR3 is CASTSRSDQPQHF. In DNA form, the CDR3 reads TGTGCCAGCACTTCCCGAAGCGATCAGCCCCAGCATTTT.

The chain links TRBV4-1 to TRBJ2-1, with 8 positions matching TRBD2. The J segment lost 7 bases and the V segment lost 4 bases, leaving 12 bases of the junction unmatched. This CDR3 spans 16 amino acids. Per germline, CDR1 MGHRA and CDR2 YSYEKL. The CDR3 loop reads CASSLRRAGAGNEQFF. The CDR3, as DNA: TGCGCCAGCAGCCTGCGGAGAGCGGGAGCGGGGAATGAGCAGTTCTTC.

The V call is TRBV7-2, the J call TRBJ2-3; the D gene is possibly TRBD2 (6 bases). This CDR3 has 16 residues. CDR1 is SGHTA and CDR2 is FQGNSA in the germline V gene. Deletions cut 1 base from V and 3 bases from J, with 14 bases between. The CDR3 protein is CASSLVFGGMTDTQYF. CDR3 nucleotides: TGTGCCAGCAGCTTAGTATTCGGGGGAATGACAGATACGCAGTATTTT.

This clone was seen only a few times. This sequence joins TRBV28 and TRBJ1-2; 8 positions agree with TRBD1. Germline lookup yields CDR1 MDHEN and CDR2 SYDVKM. Unmatched junction bases numbered 6, after V lost 4 bases and J lost 8 bases. CDR3 size: 13 residues. The DNA of the CDR3 is TGTGCCAGCAGTTCTGGACAGGGAGGCGGCTACACCTTC. Translation: CASSSGQGGGYTF.

The V and J genes are TRBV6-1 and TRBJ1-5; 11 bases are shared with TRBD1. J lost 6 bases, V lost 6 bases, and 4 bases had no gene match. Germline V gene sequence: CDR1 MNHNS, CDR2 SASEGT. The CDR3 length is 14 residues. The CDR3 DNA is TGTGCCAGCAGCCTTGGACAGGGGGCTCAGCCCCAGCATTTT. Translation gives CASSLGQGAQPQHF.

This chain joins TRBV7-9 and TRBJ1-2, with 7 bases matching TRBD1. Germline lookup yields CDR1 SEHNR and CDR2 FQNEAQ (reference sequence). The CDR3 spans 15 residues. Losses at the gene ends were 5 bases for V and 2 bases for J; bases not matched to a gene: 8. CDR3 DNA sequence: TGTGCCAGCAGCCTAGAGGGACAGAGGAACTATGGCTACACCTTC. Translation gives CASSLEGQRNYGYTF. Full variable domain (missing parts from reference TRBV7-9 and TRBJ1-2): DTGVSQNPRHKITKRGQNVTFRCDPISEHNRLYWYRQTLGQGPEFLTYFQNEAQLEKSRLLSDRFSAERPKGSFSTLEIQRTEQGDSAMYLCASSLEGQRNYGYTFGSGTRLTVV.

This clone was seen a few times. The rearrangement uses TRBV2 and TRBJ2-7; 7 bases are shared with TRBD2. Trimming at V came to 2 bases and at J to 4 bases, leaving 5 bases not matched to a gene. The CDR3 is 14 residues long. The germline gives CDR1 SNHLY, CDR2 FYNNEI. CDR3: CASSELGRGYEQYF. The CDR3 DNA reads as TGTGCCAGCAGTGAATTAGGGAGGGGATACGAGCAGTACTTC.

The chain links TRBV7-2 to TRBJ2-3, with a weak D call TRBD2 (6 bases). Deletions cut 1 base from V and 0 bases from J, with 8 bases between. This CDR3 contains 15 residues. From germline, CDR1 is SGHTA and CDR2 FQGNSA. The CDR3 sequence is CASSLVAGSTDTQYF. Here the CDR3 DNA reads TGTGCCAGCAGCTTAGTCGCGGGAAGCACAGATACGCAGTATTTT.

This sequence joins TRBV6-6 and TRBJ2-7; D possibly corresponds to TRBD2 (6 bases). V dropped 5 bases and J dropped 5 bases, with 19 bases sitting between them. The CDR3 contains 15 residues. The germline gives CDR1 MNHNY, CDR2 SVGAGI (reference sequence). The CDR3 spells CASSPLGLGEDEQYF. CDR3 nucleotides: TGTGCCAGCAGTCCCCTGGGTCTAGGGGAGGACGAGCAGTACTTC.

In regard to this clone: Other DNA sequences from this sample encode an identical CDR3 as well. This sequence joins TRBV5-1 and TRBJ1-4, with D tentatively TRBD1 (5 bases). The germline gives CDR1 SGHRS, CDR2 YFSETQ. This CDR3 is built from 14 residues. Trimming pared 0 bases from V and 7 bases from J, leaving 10 bases between. The DNA for the CDR3 is TGCGCCAGCAGCTTGGGGGGTAGGGGTGAAAAACTGTTTTTT. It codes for CASSLGGRGEKLFF.

J is TRBJ1-5 and V is TRBV7-9, with D possibly matching TRBD1 (5 bases). V was trimmed by 5 bases and J by 0 bases, leaving 20 bases between them. CDR1 SEHNR and CDR2 FQNEAQ come from the germline V gene (reference sequence). The CDR3 runs 18 residues. CDR3 amino acids: CASSHQPRGQYSNQPQHF. The CDR3 nucleotides are TGTGCCAGCAGCCATCAACCAAGGGGCCAGTATAGCAATCAGCCCCAGCATTTT.

J is TRBJ2-7 and V is TRBV9; 7 nucleotides agree with TRBD2. J was trimmed by 2 bases and V by 0 bases; bases with no gene match: 5. This CDR3 has 15 amino acids. Germline CDR1 reads SGDLS; CDR2 reads YYNGEE. This chain's CDR3 is CASSVGREVTYEQYF. The CDR3 DNA follows: TGTGCCAGCAGCGTAGGTCGGGAGGTGACCTACGAGCAGTACTTC.

V usage is TRBV27 and J usage is TRBJ2-1; 10 positions agree with TRBD1. CDR1 and CDR2 (germline): MNHEY, SMNVEV (reference sequence). The CDR3 runs 14 residues. V lost 8 bases, J lost 6 bases, and 7 bases stayed unmatched. The CDR3 region has the DNA TGTGCCAGCGGGCGGACAGGGGGGACCAATGAGCAGTTCTTC. Translation: CASGRTGGTNEQFF.

The CDR3 DNA sequence: TGTGCCAGCAGTTCGGATAAGGGGACTAGCGGGTGGAATGAGCAGTTCTTC. Protein product: CASSSDKGTSGWNEQFF. The chain couples TRBV27 to TRBJ2-1; 12 bases agree with TRBD2. The CDR3 extends over 17 amino acids. Germline V CDR1 and CDR2: MNHEY, SMNVEV (reference sequence). Trimming took 4 bases from V and 7 from J; bases not matched to a gene: 11.

This rearrangement joins TRBV7-9 to TRBJ1-1; D is uncertain. Germline CDR1 reads SEHNR; CDR2 reads FQNEAQ (reference sequence). The length of the CDR3 is 15 residues. The ends were cut back, 5 bases at V and 4 bases at J, with 17 bases in the middle. The CDR3 DNA reads TGTGCCAGCAGCCCGAACCTTGGGCCATTCACTGAAGCTTTCTTT. Translation gives CASSPNLGPFTEAFF.

This clone turned up a few times. The chain uses TRBV5-1 and TRBJ1-4, with D possibly being TRBD1 (5 bases). V gave up 4 bases and J gave up 3 bases, with 10 bases separating them. The CDR3 loop spans 14 amino acids. The V gene's germline CDR1 is SGHRS and CDR2 YFSETQ. This CDR3 is CASSPDSPNEKLFF. In nucleotides, the CDR3 is TGCGCCAGCAGCCCTGACAGCCCTAATGAAAAACTGTTTTTT.

The genes are TRBV7-6 and TRBJ2-3; 13 bases match TRBD2. Losses at the gene ends were 5 bases for V and 5 bases for J; bases not matched to a gene: 4. The CDR3 is 15 amino acids. CDR1 and CDR2 (germline): SGHVS, FNYEAQ. This chain's CDR3 is CASSTRTSGRDTQYF. DNA of the CDR3: TGTGCCAGCAGCACCCGGACTAGCGGGAGAGATACGCAGTATTTT.

DNA for the CDR3: TGTGCCAGCAGCCTGGCATCAGATACGCAGTATTTT. It specifies CASSLASDTQYF. J is TRBJ2-3 and V is TRBV27; D is unresolved. This CDR3 is 12 amino acids long. Germline loops: CDR1 MNHEY, CDR2 SMNVEV (reference sequence). V dropped 6 bases and J dropped 4 bases, with 8 bases sitting between them.

The chain's CDR3 is CAWTVQGETQYF. CDR3 DNA: TGTGCCTGGACCGTACAGGGAGAGACCCAGTACTTC. This chain uses TRBV30 with TRBJ2-5, with a weak D call TRBD1 (6 bases). V gave up 4 bases and J gave up 4 bases, with 10 bases separating them. CDR1 is GTSNPN and CDR2 is SVGIG in the germline V gene (reference sequence). The CDR3 contains 12 residues.